This T cell receptor beta chain originates from a study of shared clonotypes between healthy human individuals. Measured with immunoSEQ multiplex PCR; TCRdb has only the in-frame clones, and not every one. The top ten clones hold roughly 13% of a sample with about 490,000 clones, roughly four fifths of them seen once. Germline assignment: CDR1 KGHSH and CDR2 LQKENI. The CDR3 has 14 residues. V lost 4 bases and J 5 bases, leaving 11 bases between the germline ends. Sequencing used PBMCs. The TCR originated in a woman aged 40 to 50 in good health. Some clones in this sample may be carry-over from other donors' samples. The chain combines TRBV18 with TRBJ1-4, with D possibly being TRBD1 (5 bases). DNA for the CDR3: TGTGCCAGCTCACTTCAGGGTTGGAATGAAAAACTGTTTTTT. As protein: CASSLQGWNEKLFF.